The subject of this entry is one TCR beta chain. Its specificity is not known. This entry belongs to a study of T-cell reconstitution after alpha-beta-depleted transplantation in children. Findings and limits, study-wide: The authors attributed T-cell counts and diversity one year after transplant mostly to newly produced T cells. Several hundred expanded graft clones reportedly gave rise to the alpha-beta T cells present about two months after transplant. Surviving recipient T cells and intrathymic progenitors accounted for some patients' high TCRbeta diversity at day 60.

Unique molecular identifiers were used to barcode this TCRbeta library. TCRdb used MiXCR to reprocess the PCR reads, holding one entry per CDR3 protein. Of about 870,000 distinct CDR3 sequences in the sample, around 17% were seen once. Germline values: CDR1 SGHTA, CDR2 FQGTGA. Trimming removed 1 base from V and 2 bases from J, with 11 bases in between. This CDR3 spans 16 amino acids. V is TRBV7-3 and J is TRBJ2-2, with unresolved D. Sequencing used PBMCs, mostly from graft donor cells, obtained 360 days after TCRalphabeta/CD19-depleted stem cell transplant. This clonotype was obtained from a male patient younger than 18 who had a stem cell transplant for acute lymphoblastic leukemia, so the T cells may come from the graft donor. As DNA, the CDR3 is TGTGCCAGCAGCTTAAGTGTCGGCGGTAACACCGGGGAGCTGTTTTTT. It is translated as CASSLSVGGNTGELFF.